A single TCR beta chain is shown here with its context. The data derive from a study of blood T cell repertoires in COVID-19. Turning to the study itself: Researchers got acute and convalescent COVID-19 samples from the United States, Italy and Spain. The analysed material was cDNA or gDNA that came from T cells, B-cell-depleted T cells, or PBMCs.

This CDR3 is 17 amino acids long. V dropped 3 bases and J dropped 0 bases, with 16 bases sitting between them. CDR1 and CDR2 from the germline V gene are SGHRS and YFSETQ. Original data processing: From reference gene primer amplification, estimates of nucleated cell counts were derived. Data came from immunoSEQ multiplex PCR; TCRdb stores just in-frame clones and leaves some out. V, J and clone size derive from that table, while D and trimming were established from the DNA sequence. The sample holds 140,000 to 150,000 clones, roughly 76% seen once. The sequence was collected from a human donor with acute or convalescent COVID-19. The donor label of this sample is uncertain. The chain recombines TRBV5-1 with TRBJ2-1, with no clear D. The sequencing input was peripheral blood. The CDR3 sequence: CASSSPGALLSYNEQFF. The DNA for the CDR3 is TGCGCCAGCAGCTCCCCCGGAGCCCTACTCTCCTACAATGAGCAGTTCTTC. The full variable domain, completed using reference TRBV5-1 and TRBJ2-1, is KAGVTQTPRYLIKTRGQQVTLSCSPISGHRSVSWYQQTPGQGLQFLFEYFSETQRNKGNFPGRFSGRQFSNSRSEMNVSTLELGDSALYLCASSSPGALLSYNEQFFGPGTRLTVL.